These 24 T cell receptor beta chains share one sample of origin, sequenced in a study of shared clonotypes between healthy human individuals. Produced via immunoSEQ multiplex PCR; TCRdb's table is partial and in-frame only. The table includes about 2.2 million clones, 80% to 95% detected once. CD45RO-negative, CCR7-selected cells formed the naive CD8 fraction, which excluded terminally differentiated effector memory CD45RA+ cells. The source material was naive CD8+ T cells from PBMCs. The origin of the receptors is a man aged 18 to 29 in good health. Some clones in this sample may be carry-over from other donors' samples.

The chain recombines TRBV6-6 with TRBJ2-5, with D unclear. Germline V gene data show CDR1 as MNHNY and CDR2 as SVGAGI (reference sequence). CDR3 length: 11 amino acids. V was clipped by 7 bases and J by 5 bases, with 8 bases between them. The CDR3 region is CASIFGETQYF. The CDR3 DNA is TGTGCCAGCATATTCGGGGAGACCCAGTACTTC.

V usage is TRBV7-8 and J usage is TRBJ2-3, with D possibly being TRBD1 (5 bases). V lost 2 bases to trimming and J lost 2 bases, with 11 bases between them. This CDR3 contains 15 residues. CDR1 is SGHVS, CDR2 FQNEAQ, per germline. The CDR3 here is CASSLRQGTTDTQYF. The CDR3 DNA sequence: TGTGCCAGCAGCTTACGGCAGGGAACCACAGATACGCAGTATTTT.

The chain is built from TRBV4-1 and TRBJ1-5, with a tentative D call TRBD1 (5 bases). The CDR3 spans 13 residues. Germline V gene sequence: CDR1 MGHRA, CDR2 YSYEKL. V was pared by 1 base and J by 7 bases, with 8 bases between. CDR3 bases: TGCGCCAGCAGCCAAGGACAGAAACAGCCCCAGCATTTT. Its translation is CASSQGQKQPQHF.

V is TRBV6-6 and J is TRBJ2-1; possibly TRBD1 for D (5 bases). The V end was cut by 3 bases, the J end by 2 bases, with 11 bases between. The CDR3 is made up of 15 amino acids. Germline CDR1 and CDR2: MNHNY and SVGAGI (reference sequence). CDR3 DNA sequence: TGTGCCAGCAGTTATAGGGGAACTGCCTACAATGAGCAGTTCTTC. This sequence encodes CASSYRGTAYNEQFF.

The J gene is TRBJ2-5, the V gene TRBV5-8, with 11 positions matching TRBD2. J was trimmed by 5 bases and V by 0 bases; bases with no gene match: 3. This CDR3 has 15 residues. CDR1 SGHTS and CDR2 YDEGEE come from the germline V gene. CDR3 sequence reads: CASSLVPSGRETQYF. CDR3 in DNA: TGTGCCAGCAGCTTGGTGCCTAGCGGGAGGGAGACCCAGTACTTC.

The rearrangement joins TRBV19 to TRBJ2-2; D remains ambiguous. The CDR3 covers 13 residues. V was trimmed by 1 base and J by 10 bases, leaving 10 bases between them. Germline V gene data show CDR1 as LNHDA and CDR2 as SQIVND (reference sequence). CDR3 in amino acids: CASSIVLYVELFF. The CDR3 DNA follows: TGTGCCAGTAGTATAGTCCTTTACGTGGAGCTGTTTTTT.

The CDR3 region has the DNA TGTGCCAGTAGTAACCCGACAGGGTTCTGGGTTGAGCAGTTCTTC. This codes for CASSNPTGFWVEQFF. The rearrangement joins TRBV19 to TRBJ2-1; 7 bases match TRBD1. Per germline, CDR1 LNHDA and CDR2 SQIVND (reference sequence). The CDR3 runs 15 residues. Trimming cost V 4 bases and J 9 bases; bases outside gene matches: 12.

The V gene is TRBV9, the J gene TRBJ2-1; 14 bases line up with TRBD2. Germline V gene lookup returns CDR1 SGDLS and CDR2 YYNGEE. The CDR3 is 15 residues long. After removal of 3 bases from V and 10 bases from J, the junction contained 6 bases not matched to a gene. CDR3: CASSAGTSGSKEQFF. The CDR3 DNA reads as TGTGCCAGCAGCGCAGGGACTAGCGGGAGTAAAGAGCAGTTCTTC.

The chain is built from TRBV2 and TRBJ2-7, with D perhaps TRBD1 or TRBD2 (5 bases each). The germline CDR1 and CDR2 sequences are SNHLY and FYNNEI. V was pared by 6 bases and J by 0 bases, with 15 bases between. The CDR3 contains 15 residues. The CDR3 nucleotides are TGTGCCAGCAGACCGGCGTCAGGGAGCTCCTACGAGCAGTACTTC. It is translated as CASRPASGSSYEQYF.

The J gene is TRBJ2-3, the V gene TRBV9; the D gene could be TRBD1 or TRBD2 (5 bases each). Per the germline V gene, CDR1 is SGDLS and CDR2 is YYNGEE. The CDR3 length is 14 residues. Trimming removed 1 base at V and 5 bases at J, with 11 bases between. The CDR3, as DNA: TGTGCCAGCAGCGTATTCGGGGCGAGAGATACGCAGTATTTT. This gives the protein CASSVFGARDTQYF.

This chain uses TRBV4-1 with TRBJ2-1, with 8 bases aligning to TRBD2. From germline, CDR1 is MGHRA and CDR2 YSYEKL. With V trimmed by 2 bases and J by 4 bases, 4 bases remained unmatched. The CDR3 has 15 amino acids. The CDR3 sequence is CASSQSGLAYNEQFF. Written as DNA, the CDR3 is TGCGCCAGCAGCCAATCTGGACTAGCTTACAATGAGCAGTTCTTC.

This chain links TRBV28 with TRBJ1-2; 9 bases are shared with TRBD1. From germline, CDR1 is MDHEN and CDR2 SYDVKM. V was pared by 4 bases and J by 5 bases, with 5 bases of the junction left unmatched. The CDR3 loop spans 14 amino acids. CDR3 coding DNA: TGTGCCAGCAGTTCCCGGACAGGGGTGTATGGCTACACCTTC. It codes for CASSSRTGVYGYTF.

In this sample, this clone turned up once. V gene TRBV28 combines with J gene TRBJ2-5; 7 nucleotides align to TRBD1. Trimming at V came to 1 base and at J to 5 bases, leaving 10 bases not matched to a gene. This CDR3 has 16 residues. Germline V gene sequence: CDR1 MDHEN, CDR2 SYDVKM. DNA for the CDR3: TGTGCCAGCAGTTTATATAAGTTGACAGGGCGGGAGACCCAGTACTTC. As protein: CASSLYKLTGRETQYF.

The chain has TRBV5-6 and TRBJ2-5; D tentatively reads TRBD1 or TRBD2 (5 bases each). V lost 4 bases to trimming and J lost 2 bases, with 15 bases between them. Germline CDR1 SGHDT, CDR2 YYEEEE. The CDR3 covers 15 residues. The CDR3 DNA follows: TGTGCCAGCAGCCACCAATGGGGGTGGCAAGAGACCCAGTACTTC. It encodes CASSHQWGWQETQYF.

This clone has just one count. The genes are TRBV7-3 and TRBJ2-1; 8 bases line up with TRBD2. The CDR3 contains 15 residues. Germline CDR1 is SGHTA and CDR2 is FQGTGA. V shed 5 bases and J 5 bases; nucleotides not matched to a gene: 8. The CDR3 loop is CASSILAGTNNEQFF. The CDR3 DNA follows: TGTGCCAGCAGCATATTAGCGGGGACAAACAATGAGCAGTTCTTC.

The gene calls are TRBV2 and TRBJ2-7; D perhaps matches TRBD1 (6 bases). The CDR3 runs 16 residues. The germline V gene has CDR1 SNHLY and CDR2 FYNNEI. V was cut by 6 bases and J by 2 bases, with 20 bases left in between. The DNA for the CDR3 is TGTGCCAGCAGCGCTTGGTCAGGGGTCAGCGCCTACGAGCAGTACTTC. It is translated as CASSAWSGVSAYEQYF.

The chain has TRBV27 and TRBJ2-1; 7 nucleotides align to TRBD2. Trimming cost V 6 bases and J 0 bases; bases outside gene matches: 5. Germline values: CDR1 MNHEY, CDR2 SMNVEV (reference sequence). The CDR3 is made up of 15 amino acids. CDR3 coding DNA: TGTGCCAGCAGACTAGCGCCTAGCTCCTACAATGAGCAGTTCTTC. Protein sequence: CASRLAPSSYNEQFF.

Note on this clone: The sample carries other DNA sequences with the same CDR3. The chain employs TRBV4-1 and TRBJ1-2, with D hard to call. This CDR3 has 13 amino acids. With 3 bases removed from V and 0 bases from J, the gap between germline ends came to 5 bases. From germline, CDR1 is MGHRA and CDR2 YSYEKL. Here the CDR3 DNA reads TGCGCCAGCAGCCAGGTTCCTAACTATGGCTACACCTTC. Protein sequence: CASSQVPNYGYTF.

This sequence joins TRBV5-1 and TRBJ2-1, with D hard to call. Germline values: CDR1 SGHRS, CDR2 YFSETQ. The CDR3 is 17 amino acids. With 0 bases removed from V and 0 bases from J, the gap between germline ends came to 13 bases. In DNA form, the CDR3 reads TGCGCCAGCAGCTTGGAGACCCTCCGAAGCTCCTACAATGAGCAGTTCTTC. Protein product: CASSLETLRSSYNEQFF.

This clone was seen only a few times. The V call is TRBV5-4, the J call TRBJ2-7; 10 positions agree with TRBD2. Germline V gene data show CDR1 as SGHNT and CDR2 as YYREEE (reference sequence). The J segment lost 0 bases and the V segment lost 3 bases, leaving 3 bases of the junction unmatched. The CDR3 loop spans 15 amino acids. Here the CDR3 reads CASSWGLASSYEQYF. The CDR3 coding sequence is TGTGCCAGCAGCTGGGGACTAGCGAGCTCCTACGAGCAGTACTTC.

The genes are TRBV9 and TRBJ2-7; D is unresolved. The CDR3 consists of 14 residues. The germline gives CDR1 SGDLS, CDR2 YYNGEE. Trimming removed 0 bases at V and 6 bases at J, with 13 bases between. CDR3 nucleotides: TGTGCCAGCAGCGTAGATGTCGCTTCCCCCGAGCAGTACTTC. Translating gives CASSVDVASPEQYF.

V gene TRBV29-1 combines with J gene TRBJ2-1; D is ambiguous. The V end lost 5 bases, the J end lost 0 bases, and 11 bases lay between the germline ends. This CDR3 contains 14 residues. CDR1 is SQVTM, CDR2 ANQGSEA, per germline. CDR3 sequence: CSVKTGLSYNEQFF. In DNA, the CDR3 is TGCAGCGTTAAGACTGGGCTCTCCTACAATGAGCAGTTCTTC.

For this clone: This sample also contains other DNA sequences that code for the same CDR3. The chain links TRBV19 to TRBJ2-7; tentative D call: TRBD2 (7 bases). The CDR3 sequence is 15 residues long. Germline values: CDR1 LNHDA, CDR2 SQIVND (reference sequence). The V gene lost 6 bases and the J gene lost 3 bases, with 18 bases spanning the gap. The CDR3 DNA reads as TGTGCCAGTAGCATGGGGGCTAGCGGACGCTACGAGCAGTACTTC. Translating gives CASSMGASGRYEQYF.

DNA for the CDR3: TGTGCCAGCAGCGTTACCGGGACTAGCCAATACAATGAGCAGTTCTTC. It is translated as CASSVTGTSQYNEQFF. The V gene is TRBV9, the J gene TRBJ2-1, with 9 positions matching TRBD2. Germline values: CDR1 SGDLS, CDR2 YYNGEE. The CDR3 has 16 residues. V gave up 2 bases and J gave up 4 bases; unmatched junction bases: 7.